This T cell receptor (beta chain) was retrieved from a study of T cells in Graves' hyperthyroidism and ophthalmopathy (dated by TCRdb to about 2019). Context from the whole study: Peripheral blood was collected at initial diagnosis, before any treatment. A discovery cohort of around 98 patients, approximately 45 with Graves' ophthalmopathy and fewer than 65 with stable Graves' hyperthyroidism, was used to find distinguishing TCR V-J signatures. An independent validation cohort of some 18 hyperthyroidism patients and about 16 patients who later progressed to ophthalmopathy tested prospective prediction of ophthalmopathy. The approximately 95 discovery patients were divided at random into training and test sets in a 7:3 ratio. In about 6 Graves' hyperthyroidism patients, the study also compared T-cell repertoires from thyroid tissue with T-cell repertoires from blood. Following sampling, methimazole starting at 30 mg daily was given to hyperthyroidism patients, and high-dose intravenous methylprednisolone was given to ophthalmopathy patients. The paper describes TCR Vbeta CDR3 sequencing of around 140 peripheral blood samples, made up of 43 ophthalmopathy patients, over 70 hyperthyroidism patients and around 17 progressor patients.

This clonotype was detected a few times. Its antigen is currently not known. Nothing much larger sits one base from this clone, and base qualities are not available. Findings and caveats that apply to the study as a whole: Most expanded thyroid clonotypes (frequency above 0.001) were also detected in blood, suggesting blood repertoires may reflect thyroid immune responses. During validation, the model predicted progression to ophthalmopathy a median of around six months ahead of onset, with 70.59% sensitivity and more than 72% specificity. A 13 V-J signature model separated ophthalmopathy from stable hyperthyroidism, with approximately 86% sensitivity and 81.08% specificity in cross-validation and 80%/75% in testing. No statistical method was used to fix the sample size in advance, and group allocation was not hidden from the investigators.

TCR beta CDR3 regions were amplified from RNA transcripts. For the first round of RT-PCR on the TCR CDR3, the HTBI primer set was used together with the Qiagen OneStep RT-PCR kit. The libraries were constructed in a second round of multiplex PCR and then size-selected and purified. Paired-end sequencing of the libraries was performed with 100 bp reads on an Illumina HiSeq2000. The study's own analysis went as follows. Raw data were processed with SOAPnuke, discarding reads with adapters, uncalled bases, mean Phred below 15, or no exact constant-primer or identifier match. COPE v1.2.5 was used to merge the high-quality paired reads, and each unique nucleotide sequence was defined as a clonotype. MiTCR v1.1 was used to align the clonotypes against IMGT TRBV, TRBD and TRBJ reference segments. The analysis included only V-J combinations with a frequency above 0.0001, which together covered approximately 99% of the repertoires. A TCS score was defined as the ratio of F50 (clonal expansion) to E x V (chaos), with BLOSUM62-based TCRdist applied between CDR3 peptides within each V-J. Welch's t-statistics and random forest reduced roughly 530 V-J features to around 14, which were used in a naive Bayes classifier (R e1071). The public reads were reprocessed in TCRdb via fastp at Q25 and MiXCR, keeping in-frame beta chains. Identical CDR3 protein sequences are pooled into one entry, listed with their most common genes and DNA. The V and J calls and clone size come from TCRdb's table, not from the authors' own analysis. Present in this sample are about 560,000 distinct CDR3 sequences, around 15% of which were seen just once. The biggest ten clones account for 18% of the sample.

Inclusive of the bounding cysteine and phenylalanine, the CDR3 is 15 residues long. Only the CDR3 DNA is retained, 45 bases long and in frame from the first base. A distance of 10 bases separates the germline ends of V and J, which lose 4 bases and 0 bases respectively. The germline V gene gives CDR1 as SGHVS and CDR2 as FQNEAQ. Graves' hyperthyroidism was defined as stable when no progression to ophthalmopathy occurred over 18 months of follow-up. Hyperthyroidism patients were newly diagnosed, with disease duration under 2 months, and aged 18 to 65 years. The study excluded patients with uncontrolled infections, other autoimmune diseases, pregnancy or lactation. Diagnoses relied on clinical symptoms, serum thyroxine and TRAb, thyroid ultrasound and orbital computed tomography. PBMCs were separated from roughly 9.6 ml of fresh peripheral blood using Ficoll-Paque density gradient centrifugation. Total RNA was extracted using Trizol reagent, and RNA quality was assessed on an Agilent 2100 Bioanalyzer.

The specimen was blood. The clonotype originates from a woman aged 18 to 35 with Graves' hyperthyroidism. The rearrangement combines TRBV7-8 with TRBJ1-5, and TRBD1 may be the D gene, going by 5 matching bases. The CDR3 loop reads CASSSADSSNQPQHF. Here is the DNA: TGTGCCAGCAGCTCGGCCGACAGTAGCAATCAGCCCCAGCATTTT.